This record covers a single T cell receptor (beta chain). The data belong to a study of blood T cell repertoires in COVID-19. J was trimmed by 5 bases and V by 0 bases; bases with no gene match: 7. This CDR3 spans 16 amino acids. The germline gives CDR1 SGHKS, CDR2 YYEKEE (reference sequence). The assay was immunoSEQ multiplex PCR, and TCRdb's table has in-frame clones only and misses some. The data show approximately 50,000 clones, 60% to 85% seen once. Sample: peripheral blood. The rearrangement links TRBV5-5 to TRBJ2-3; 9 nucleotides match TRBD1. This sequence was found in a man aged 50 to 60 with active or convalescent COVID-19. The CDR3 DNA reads TGTGCCAGCAGCTTGGAAGGACAGGGGTCCTTAGATACGCAGTATTTT. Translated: CASSLEGQGSLDTQYF. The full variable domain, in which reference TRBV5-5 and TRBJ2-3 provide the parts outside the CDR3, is DAGVTQSPTHLIKTRGQQVTLRCSPISGHKSVSWYQQVLGQGPQFIFQYYEKEERGRGNFPDRFSARQFPNYSSELNVNALLLGDSALYLCASSLEGQGSLDTQYFGPGTRLTVL.